Below, 18 T cell receptor beta chains from the same sample are listed, as sequenced in a study of blood T cell repertoires in COVID-19. Here immunoSEQ multiplex PCR was the method, and the copy in TCRdb shows in-frame clones only, minus some. The sample lists 180,000 or so clones, about 70% seen once, with roughly 8.7% in the top ten. The sequencing input was peripheral blood. The receptors shown here come from a woman aged 45 to 65 with active or convalescent COVID-19.

The chain joins TRBV3-1 (or the pseudogene TRBV3-2) to TRBJ2-3; 12 bases are a match to TRBD2. This CDR3 comprises 17 residues. The V and J ends lost 2 bases and 4 bases, in that order; junction bases with no gene match: 7. CDR1 and CDR2 from the germline V gene are LGHDT and YNNKEL (reference sequence). The CDR3 spells CASSQHLTSGSSDTQYF. As DNA, the CDR3 is TGTGCCAGCAGCCAACACTTGACTAGCGGGAGTTCAGATACGCAGTATTTT.

This clone was observed a few times. V is TRBV25-1 and J is TRBJ2-1, with TRBD1 matching over 9 bases. Looked up from germline, CDR1 is MGHDK and CDR2 is SYGVNS. V gave up 5 bases and J gave up 4 bases; unmatched junction bases: 3. The CDR3 totals 14 residues. The CDR3 sequence: CASSRQGGYNEQFF. The CDR3 DNA sequence: TGTGCCAGCAGTCGACAGGGGGGATACAATGAGCAGTTCTTC.

The J gene is TRBJ2-1, the V gene TRBV29-1, with 11 bases aligning to TRBD2. Looked up from germline, CDR1 is SQVTM and CDR2 is ANQGSEA. This CDR3 contains 15 residues. V lost 8 bases and J lost 0; bases outside the gene matches: 6. The CDR3 region is CSLGTSGFSYNEQFF. Here the CDR3 DNA reads TGCAGCTTGGGGACTAGCGGTTTCTCCTACAATGAGCAGTTCTTC.

The CDR3 is CASSLADNVDNSPLHF. CDR3 in DNA: TGCGCCAGCAGCTTGGCCGACAATGTAGATAATTCACCCCTCCACTTT. The V and J genes are TRBV5-1 and TRBJ1-6; D is ambiguous. V was pared by 0 bases and J by 5 bases, with 12 bases between. Germline V gene sequence: CDR1 SGHRS, CDR2 YFSETQ. The CDR3 consists of 16 residues.

The gene calls are TRBV18 and TRBJ2-2; a possible D gene is TRBD2 (5 bases). Germline V gene lookup returns CDR1 KGHSH and CDR2 LQKENI. CDR3 length equals 14 residues. Trimming removed 8 bases from V and 0 bases from J, with 10 bases in between. The CDR3 DNA reads TGTGCCAGCGGGAGAACCGCGAACACCGGGGAGCTGTTTTTT. It yields the protein CASGRTANTGELFF.

The rearrangement uses TRBV12-5 and TRBJ1-3, with no clear D. In germline, CDR1 is LGHNT, CDR2 FRNRAP. CDR3 length equals 12 residues. The ends were cut back, 5 bases at V and 2 bases at J, with 4 bases in the middle. CDR3: CASGLTGNTIYF. CDR3 coding DNA: TGTGCTAGTGGTCTTACTGGAAACACCATATATTTT.

V usage is TRBV5-4 and J usage is TRBJ1-2, with D perhaps TRBD1 (5 bases). The CDR3 is made up of 17 amino acids. CDR1 SGHNT and CDR2 YYREEE come from the germline V gene (reference sequence). Deletions cut 1 base from V and 8 bases from J, with 24 bases between. Here the CDR3 reads CASSLQGSNGRGRGYTF. In nucleotides, the CDR3 is TGTGCCAGCAGCTTGCAAGGGAGTAATGGGAGGGGACGCGGCTACACCTTC.

This CDR3 reads CASSIGTSGGYNEQFF. The CDR3 DNA is TGTGCCAGTAGTATAGGGACGAGCGGGGGGTACAATGAGCAGTTCTTC. This rearrangement joins TRBV19 to TRBJ2-1, with 9 bases fitting TRBD2. This CDR3 contains 16 residues. The germline CDR1 and CDR2 sequences are LNHDA and SQIVND (reference sequence). J lost 4 bases, V lost 1 base, and 5 bases had no gene match.

The chain employs TRBV28 and TRBJ1-3; 8 bases map to TRBD1. CDR1 and CDR2 from the germline V gene are MDHEN and SYDVKM. Trimming at V came to 5 bases and at J to 2 bases, leaving 11 bases not matched to a gene. The CDR3 contains 17 residues. CDR3 loop: CASSPPTPDRAGNTIYF. As DNA, the CDR3 is TGTGCCAGCAGTCCTCCGACACCGGACAGGGCTGGAAACACCATATATTTT.

This clone was counted between two and nine times. The V gene is TRBV30, the J gene TRBJ2-3; 9 nucleotides align to TRBD2. Losses at the gene ends were 4 bases for V and 4 bases for J; bases not matched to a gene: 3. The CDR3 has 13 residues. The germline CDR1 and CDR2 sequences are GTSNPN and SVGIG (reference sequence). The CDR3 sequence is CAWTGGRADTQYF. The CDR3 region has the DNA TGTGCCTGGACGGGCGGGAGGGCAGATACGCAGTATTTT.

CDR3 sequence (DNA): TGTGCCAGTAGCAATCGACAGTATGAAGCTTTCTTT. This gives the protein CASSNRQYEAFF. The chain joins TRBV19 to TRBJ1-1; TRBD1 might be the D (5 bases). V lost 6 bases to trimming and J lost 7 bases, with 12 bases between them. Per the germline V gene, CDR1 is LNHDA and CDR2 is SQIVND (reference sequence). The CDR3 runs 12 residues.

The rearrangement uses TRBV18 and TRBJ2-1, with a weak D call TRBD2 (5 bases). Trimming shortened V by 1 base and J by 9 bases, and 10 bases separated the two germline ends. Looked up from germline, CDR1 is KGHSH and CDR2 is LQKENI. The CDR3 spans 13 residues. The CDR3 here is CASSPRRLSEQFF. In DNA, the CDR3 is TGTGCCAGCTCACCACGTCGACTAAGTGAGCAGTTCTTC. Combining the CDR3 with reference TRBV18 and TRBJ2-1 gives the whole variable domain NAGVMQNPRHLVRRRGQEARLRCSPMKGHSHVYWYRQLPEEGLKFMVYLQKENIIDESGMPKERFSAEFPKEGPSILRIQQVVRGDSAAYFCASSPRRLSEQFFGPGTRLTVL.

This chain uses TRBV19 with TRBJ1-1, with 7 bases aligning to TRBD1. The CDR3 is made up of 16 amino acids. With 8 bases clipped from V and 1 base from J, the junction kept 13 bases outside the gene matches. Germline V gene sequence: CDR1 LNHDA, CDR2 SQIVND (reference sequence). The CDR3 here is CASSPLQGWRNTEAFF. CDR3 coding DNA: TGTGCCAGTTCCCCCCTACAGGGGTGGAGGAACACTGAAGCTTTCTTT.

This clone appeared many times. The J gene is TRBJ2-5, the V gene TRBV18; TRBD2 might be the D (6 bases). In germline, CDR1 is KGHSH, CDR2 LQKENI. V gave up 5 bases and J gave up 2 bases, with 12 bases separating them. There are 14 residues in the CDR3. CDR3: CASSVSRGQETQYF. In DNA form, the CDR3 reads TGTGCCAGCTCAGTCTCGCGGGGTCAAGAGACCCAGTACTTC. The full variable domain, its missing parts supplied by reference TRBV18 and TRBJ2-5, is NAGVMQNPRHLVRRRGQEARLRCSPMKGHSHVYWYRQLPEEGLKFMVYLQKENIIDESGMPKERFSAEFPKEGPSILRIQQVVRGDSAAYFCASSVSRGQETQYFGPGTRLLVL.

Only one count was recorded for this clone. The V call is TRBV30, the J call TRBJ1-2; 7 bases align to TRBD1. Trimming took 4 bases from V and 9 from J; bases not matched to a gene: 8. The CDR3 has 12 residues. The V gene's germline CDR1 is GTSNPN and CDR2 SVGIG (reference sequence). The chain's CDR3 is CAWISTGASYTF. CDR3 bases: TGTGCCTGGATTTCTACAGGGGCAAGCTACACCTTC.

The chain joins TRBV12-3 or TRBV12-4 to TRBJ1-2; tentative D call: TRBD1 (6 bases). Deletions cut 2 bases from V and 8 bases from J, with 12 bases between. The CDR3 has 13 amino acids. The chain's CDR3 is CASSLRGGLGYTF. As DNA, the CDR3 is TGTGCCAGCAGTTTAAGGGGGGGATTAGGCTACACCTTC.

The V and J genes are TRBV30 and TRBJ1-2, with D unresolved. The germline CDR1 and CDR2 sequences are GTSNPN and SVGIG (reference sequence). The V end was cut by 2 bases, the J end by 3 bases, with 16 bases between. The CDR3 is 15 residues long. The CDR3 loop is CAWSSPGVVDYGYTF. In DNA, the CDR3 is TGTGCCTGGAGTTCCCCGGGTGTAGTTGACTATGGCTACACCTTC.

Here the CDR3 reads CASSPGTSSYNEQFF. The DNA of the CDR3 is TGTGCCAGCAGTCCCGGGACTAGTTCTTACAATGAGCAGTTCTTC. The J gene is TRBJ2-1, the V gene TRBV6-6, with 8 bases fitting TRBD2. V lost 5 bases to trimming and J lost 4 bases; unmatched junction nucleotides: 7. The CDR3 contains 15 residues. Germline CDR1 is MNHNY and CDR2 is SVGAGI (reference sequence).